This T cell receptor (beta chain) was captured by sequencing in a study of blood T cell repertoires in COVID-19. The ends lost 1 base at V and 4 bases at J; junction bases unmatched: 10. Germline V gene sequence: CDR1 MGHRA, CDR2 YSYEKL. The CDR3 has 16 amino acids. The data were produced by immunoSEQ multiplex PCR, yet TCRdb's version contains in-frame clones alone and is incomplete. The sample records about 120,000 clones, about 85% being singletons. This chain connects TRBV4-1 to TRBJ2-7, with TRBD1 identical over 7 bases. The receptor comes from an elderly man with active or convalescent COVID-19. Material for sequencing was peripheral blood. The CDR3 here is CASSQGPGGSGYEQYF. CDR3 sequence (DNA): TGCGCCAGCAGCCAAGGGCCAGGGGGAAGTGGGTACGAGCAGTACTTC.